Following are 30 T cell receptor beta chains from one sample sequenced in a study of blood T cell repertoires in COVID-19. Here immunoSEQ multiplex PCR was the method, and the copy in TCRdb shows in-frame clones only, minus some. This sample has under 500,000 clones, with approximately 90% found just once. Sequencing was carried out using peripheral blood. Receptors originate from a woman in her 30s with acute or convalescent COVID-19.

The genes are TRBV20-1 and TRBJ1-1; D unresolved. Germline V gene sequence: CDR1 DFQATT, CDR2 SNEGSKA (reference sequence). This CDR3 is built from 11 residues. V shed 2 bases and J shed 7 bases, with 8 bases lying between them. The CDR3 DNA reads TGCAGTGCTAGAATGGCTAGTGAAGCTTTCTTT. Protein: CSARMASEAFF.

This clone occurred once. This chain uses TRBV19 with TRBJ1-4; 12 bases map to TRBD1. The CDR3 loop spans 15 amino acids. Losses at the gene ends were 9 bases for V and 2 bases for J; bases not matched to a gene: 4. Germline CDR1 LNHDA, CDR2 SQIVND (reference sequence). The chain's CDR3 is CARRDRGRTNEKLFF. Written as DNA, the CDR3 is TGTGCCAGACGGGACAGGGGGCGGACTAATGAAAAACTGTTTTTT. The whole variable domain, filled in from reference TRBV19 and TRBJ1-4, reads DGGITQSPKYLFRKEGQNVTLSCEQNLNHDAMYWYRQDPGQGLRLIYYSQIVNDFQKGDIAEGYSVSREKKESFPLTVTSAQKNPTAFYLCARRDRGRTNEKLFFGSGTQLSVL.

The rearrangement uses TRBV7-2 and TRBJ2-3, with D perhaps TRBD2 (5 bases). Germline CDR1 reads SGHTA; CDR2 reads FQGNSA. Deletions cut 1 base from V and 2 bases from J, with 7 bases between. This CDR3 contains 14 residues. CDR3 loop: CASSLVLATDTQYF. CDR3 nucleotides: TGTGCCAGCAGCTTAGTCCTAGCCACAGATACGCAGTATTTT.

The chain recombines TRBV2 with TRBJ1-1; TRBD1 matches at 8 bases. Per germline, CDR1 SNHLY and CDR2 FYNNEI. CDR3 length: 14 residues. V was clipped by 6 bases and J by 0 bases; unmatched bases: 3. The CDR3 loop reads CASSGDRMNTEAFF. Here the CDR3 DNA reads TGTGCCAGCAGCGGGGACAGGATGAACACTGAAGCTTTCTTT.

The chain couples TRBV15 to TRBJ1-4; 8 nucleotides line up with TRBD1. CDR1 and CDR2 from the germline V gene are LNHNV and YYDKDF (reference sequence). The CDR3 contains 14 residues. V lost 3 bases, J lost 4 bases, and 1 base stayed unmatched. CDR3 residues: CATSRDRVNEKLFF. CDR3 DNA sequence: TGTGCCACCAGCAGGGACAGGGTTAATGAAAAACTGTTTTTT.

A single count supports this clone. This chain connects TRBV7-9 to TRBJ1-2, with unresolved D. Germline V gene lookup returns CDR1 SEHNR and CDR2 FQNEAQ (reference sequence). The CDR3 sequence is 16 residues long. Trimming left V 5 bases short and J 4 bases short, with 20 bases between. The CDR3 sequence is CASSPRTPKSSYGYTF. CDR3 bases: TGTGCCAGCAGCCCGCGTACCCCCAAATCATCCTATGGCTACACCTTC.

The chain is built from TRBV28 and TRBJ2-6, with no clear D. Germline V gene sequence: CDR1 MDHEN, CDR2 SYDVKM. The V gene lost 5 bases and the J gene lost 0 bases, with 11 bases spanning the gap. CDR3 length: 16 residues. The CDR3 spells CASSPLEISGANVLTF. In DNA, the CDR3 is TGTGCCAGCAGTCCCCTAGAAATCTCTGGGGCCAACGTCCTGACTTTC.

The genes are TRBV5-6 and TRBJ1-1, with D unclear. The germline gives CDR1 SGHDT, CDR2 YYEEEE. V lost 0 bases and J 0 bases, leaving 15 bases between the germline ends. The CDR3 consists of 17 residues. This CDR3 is CASSLGSHAVLNTEAFF. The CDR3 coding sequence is TGTGCCAGCAGCTTGGGTAGTCACGCCGTACTGAACACTGAAGCTTTCTTT. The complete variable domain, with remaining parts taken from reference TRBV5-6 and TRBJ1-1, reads DAGVTQSPTHLIKTRGQQVTLRCSPKSGHDTVSWYQQALGQGPQFIFQYYEEEERQRGNFPDRFSGHQFPNYSSELNVNALLLGDSALYLCASSLGSHAVLNTEAFFGQGTRLTVV.

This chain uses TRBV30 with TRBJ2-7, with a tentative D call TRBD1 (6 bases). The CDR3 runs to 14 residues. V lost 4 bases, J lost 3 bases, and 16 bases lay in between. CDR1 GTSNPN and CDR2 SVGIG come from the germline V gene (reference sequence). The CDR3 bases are TGTGCCTGGACTACAGGGAGCGGACTCTACGAGCAGTACTTC. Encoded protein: CAWTTGSGLYEQYF.

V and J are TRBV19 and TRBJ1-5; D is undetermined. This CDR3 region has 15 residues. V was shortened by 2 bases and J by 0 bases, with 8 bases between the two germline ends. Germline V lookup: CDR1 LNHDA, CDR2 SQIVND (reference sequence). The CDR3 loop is CASSIQAYSNQPQHF. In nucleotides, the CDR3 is TGTGCCAGTAGTATACAGGCTTATAGCAATCAGCCCCAGCATTTT. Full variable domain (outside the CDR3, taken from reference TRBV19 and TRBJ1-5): DGGITQSPKYLFRKEGQNVTLSCEQNLNHDAMYWYRQDPGQGLRLIYYSQIVNDFQKGDIAEGYSVSREKKESFPLTVTSAQKNPTAFYLCASSIQAYSNQPQHFGDGTRLSIL.

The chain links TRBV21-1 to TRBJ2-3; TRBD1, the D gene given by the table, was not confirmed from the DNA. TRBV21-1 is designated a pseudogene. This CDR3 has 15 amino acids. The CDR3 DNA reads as TGTGCCAGCAGCAAAGCTAAGGGGCGGACAGATACGCAGTATTTT. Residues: CASSKAKGRTDTQYF.

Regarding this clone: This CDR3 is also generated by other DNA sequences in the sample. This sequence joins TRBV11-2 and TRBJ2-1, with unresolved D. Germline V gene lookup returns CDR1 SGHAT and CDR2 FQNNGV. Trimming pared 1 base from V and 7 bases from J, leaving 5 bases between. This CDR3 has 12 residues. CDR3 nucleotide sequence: TGTGCCAGCAGCTTAGTGAGGAATGAGCAGTTCTTC. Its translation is CASSLVRNEQFF.

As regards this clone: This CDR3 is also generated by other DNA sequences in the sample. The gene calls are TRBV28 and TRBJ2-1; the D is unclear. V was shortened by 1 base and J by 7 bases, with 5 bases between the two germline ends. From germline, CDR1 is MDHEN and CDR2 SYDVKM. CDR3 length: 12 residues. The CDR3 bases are TGTGCCAGCAGTTTATCTGTGAATGAGCAGTTCTTC. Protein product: CASSLSVNEQFF.

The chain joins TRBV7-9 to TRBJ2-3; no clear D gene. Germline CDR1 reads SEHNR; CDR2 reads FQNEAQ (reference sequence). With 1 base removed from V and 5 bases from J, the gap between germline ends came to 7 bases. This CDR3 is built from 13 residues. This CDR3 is CASSLVTGDTQYF. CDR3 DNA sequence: TGTGCCAGCAGCTTAGTTACGGGAGATACGCAGTATTTT.

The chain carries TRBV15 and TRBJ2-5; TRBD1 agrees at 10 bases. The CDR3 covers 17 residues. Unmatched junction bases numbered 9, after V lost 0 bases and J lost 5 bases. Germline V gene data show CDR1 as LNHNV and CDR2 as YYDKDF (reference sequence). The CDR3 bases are TGTGCCACCAGCAGAGAAATCCGGGACAGGGGTGGCGAGACCCAGTACTTC. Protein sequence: CATSREIRDRGGETQYF.

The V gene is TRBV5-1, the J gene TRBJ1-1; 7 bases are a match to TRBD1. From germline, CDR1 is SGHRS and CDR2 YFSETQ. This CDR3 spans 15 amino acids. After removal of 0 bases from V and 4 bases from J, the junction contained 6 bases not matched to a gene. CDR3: CASSLDRPGGTEAFF. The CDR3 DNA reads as TGCGCCAGCAGCTTGGACCGCCCAGGGGGCACTGAAGCTTTCTTT.

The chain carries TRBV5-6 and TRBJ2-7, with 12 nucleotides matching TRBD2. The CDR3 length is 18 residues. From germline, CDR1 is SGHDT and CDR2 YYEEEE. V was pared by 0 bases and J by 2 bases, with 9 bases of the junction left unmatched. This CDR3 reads CASSLGVTSGGKPYEQYF. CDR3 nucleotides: TGTGCCAGCAGCTTGGGAGTGACTAGCGGGGGAAAACCCTACGAGCAGTACTTC. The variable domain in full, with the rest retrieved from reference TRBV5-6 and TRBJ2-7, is DAGVTQSPTHLIKTRGQQVTLRCSPKSGHDTVSWYQQALGQGPQFIFQYYEEEERQRGNFPDRFSGHQFPNYSSELNVNALLLGDSALYLCASSLGVTSGGKPYEQYFGPGTRLTVT.

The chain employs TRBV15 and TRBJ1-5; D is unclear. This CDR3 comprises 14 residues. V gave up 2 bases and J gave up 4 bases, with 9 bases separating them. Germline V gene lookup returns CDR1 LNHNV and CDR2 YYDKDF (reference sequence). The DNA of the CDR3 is TGTGCCACCAGCAGAAGTGGCAAAAATCAGCCCCAGCATTTT. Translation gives CATSRSGKNQPQHF.

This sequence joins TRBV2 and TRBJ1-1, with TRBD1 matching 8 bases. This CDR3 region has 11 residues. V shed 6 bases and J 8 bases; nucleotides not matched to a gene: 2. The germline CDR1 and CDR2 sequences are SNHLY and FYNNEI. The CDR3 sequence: CASRGTGEAFF. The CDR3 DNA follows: TGTGCCAGCAGGGGGACAGGAGAAGCTTTCTTT.

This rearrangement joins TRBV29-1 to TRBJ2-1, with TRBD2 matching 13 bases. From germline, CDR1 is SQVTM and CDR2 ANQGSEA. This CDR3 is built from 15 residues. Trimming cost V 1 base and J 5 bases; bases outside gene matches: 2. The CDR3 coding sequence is TGCAGCGTTGAAGGGACTAGCGGGGGTAACAATGAGCAGTTCTTC. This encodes CSVEGTSGGNNEQFF.

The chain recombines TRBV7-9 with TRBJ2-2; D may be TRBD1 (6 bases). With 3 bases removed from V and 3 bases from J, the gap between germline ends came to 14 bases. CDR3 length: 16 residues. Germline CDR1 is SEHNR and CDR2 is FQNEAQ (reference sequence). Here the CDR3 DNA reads TGTGCCAGCAGCTTGGTTATACAGGGTCACACCGGGGAGCTGTTTTTT. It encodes CASSLVIQGHTGELFF. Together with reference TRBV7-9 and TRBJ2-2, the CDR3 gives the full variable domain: DTGVSQNPRHKITKRGQNVTFRCDPISEHNRLYWYRQTLGQGPEFLTYFQNEAQLEKSRLLSDRFSAERPKGSFSTLEIQRTEQGDSAMYLCASSLVIQGHTGELFFGEGSRLTVL.

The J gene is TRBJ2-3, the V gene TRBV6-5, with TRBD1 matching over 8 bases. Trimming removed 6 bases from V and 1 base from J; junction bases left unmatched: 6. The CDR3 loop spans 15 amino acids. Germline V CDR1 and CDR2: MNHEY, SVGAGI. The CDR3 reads CASRWTGSRTDTQYF. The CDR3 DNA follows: TGTGCCAGCAGATGGACAGGGTCTCGCACAGATACGCAGTATTTT.

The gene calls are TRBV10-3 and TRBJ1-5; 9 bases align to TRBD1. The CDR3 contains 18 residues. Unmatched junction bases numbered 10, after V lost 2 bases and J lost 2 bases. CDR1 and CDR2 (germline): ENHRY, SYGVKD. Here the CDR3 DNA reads TGTGCCATCAGTGAGATCTGGGGACAGGGAGAGGGCAATCAGCCCCAGCATTTT. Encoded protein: CAISEIWGQGEGNQPQHF.

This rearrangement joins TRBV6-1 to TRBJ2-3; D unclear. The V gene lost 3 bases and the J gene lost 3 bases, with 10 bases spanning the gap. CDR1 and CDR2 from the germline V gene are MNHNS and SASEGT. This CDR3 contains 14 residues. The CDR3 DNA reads TGTGCCAGCAGTGACGTTGGCAGAACAGATACGCAGTATTTT. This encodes CASSDVGRTDTQYF.

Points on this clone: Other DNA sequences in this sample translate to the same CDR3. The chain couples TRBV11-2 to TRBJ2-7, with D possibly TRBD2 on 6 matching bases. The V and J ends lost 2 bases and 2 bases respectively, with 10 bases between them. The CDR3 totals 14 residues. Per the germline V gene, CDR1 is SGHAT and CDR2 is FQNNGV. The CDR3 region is CASSLTGRPYEQYF. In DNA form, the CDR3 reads TGTGCCAGCAGCTTAACCGGGAGACCCTACGAGCAGTACTTC.

CDR3 sequence: CASSFYPNNYGYTF. CDR3 sequence (DNA): TGTGCCAGCAGCTTCTACCCGAACAACTATGGCTACACCTTC. V and J are TRBV7-2 and TRBJ1-2; D is unresolved. V lost 3 bases and J 2 bases, leaving 10 bases between the germline ends. CDR1 and CDR2 (germline): SGHTA, FQGNSA. The CDR3 is 14 residues long.

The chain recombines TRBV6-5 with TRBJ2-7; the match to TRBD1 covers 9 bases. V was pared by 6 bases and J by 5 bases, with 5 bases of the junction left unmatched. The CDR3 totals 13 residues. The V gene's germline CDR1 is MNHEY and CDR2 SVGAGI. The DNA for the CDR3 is TGTGCCAGCAGGGGGACAGGGTACCACGAGCAGTACTTC. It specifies CASRGTGYHEQYF.

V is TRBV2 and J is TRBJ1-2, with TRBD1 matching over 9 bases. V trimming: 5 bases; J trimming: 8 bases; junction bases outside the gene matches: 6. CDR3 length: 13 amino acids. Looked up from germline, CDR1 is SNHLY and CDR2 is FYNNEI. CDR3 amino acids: CASSIQGARGYTF. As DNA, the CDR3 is TGTGCCAGCAGTATACAGGGGGCGAGGGGCTACACCTTC.

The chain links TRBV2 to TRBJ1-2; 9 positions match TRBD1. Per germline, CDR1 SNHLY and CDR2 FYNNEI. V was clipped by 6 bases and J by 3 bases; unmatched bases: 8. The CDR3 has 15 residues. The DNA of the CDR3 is TGTGCCAGCAGGGGGGTCCGGGACAGGGACTATGGCTACACCTTC. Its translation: CASRGVRDRDYGYTF.

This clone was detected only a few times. CDR3 sequence: CASSRQGRETQYF. CDR3 in DNA: TGTGCCAGCAGTCGACAGGGGCGGGAGACCCAGTACTTC. The chain uses TRBV2 and TRBJ2-5, with 8 bases aligning to TRBD1. The germline CDR1 and CDR2 sequences are SNHLY and FYNNEI. The CDR3 has 13 amino acids. Germline trimming cut 5 bases from V and 5 bases from J; bases unmatched to any gene: 4.